This T cell receptor (beta chain) is from a study of blood T cell repertoires in COVID-19. Study information: Collection of acute and convalescent COVID-19 samples took place in the United States, Italy and Spain. Sample material is recorded as cDNA or gDNA derived from T cells, B-cell-depleted T cells, or PBMCs.

This CDR3 comprises 15 residues. The germline gives CDR1 SSHAT, CDR2 FNYEAQ (reference sequence). Resolution of symptoms, clearance, or two negative PCRs was present in recovered Cohort 3 donors. As regards this clone: Compared with germline, one end of the junction differs, possibly owing to a read error.

Generated by immunoSEQ multiplex PCR, the TCRdb table keeps only in-frame clones and is missing some. The table includes about 250,000 clones, approximately 90% detected once. The sequenced material came from PBMCs or T cells enriched from blood (not recorded which). The chain carries TRBV7-7 and TRBJ2-7, with 11 bases lining up with TRBD1. This TCR was sampled from a man aged 35-49 years who had recovered from COVID-19. CDR3 amino acids: CASSPRTGGPYEQYF. The CDR3, as DNA: TGTGCTAGCAGCCCCCGGACAGGGGGCCCCTACGAGCAGTACTTC.